The rows below give T cell receptor beta chains drawn from one sample of a study of OX40 agonist ivuxolimab in advanced cancers. Data came from immunoSEQ multiplex PCR; TCRdb stores just in-frame clones and leaves some out. Found here are tens of thousands of clones, around 83% of them singletons; the top ten hold more than 0.95%. Sequencing was performed on CD4+ or CD8+ T cells sorted from blood, taken in a trial of the OX40 agonist ivuxolimab. The receptors shown here come from an adult with an advanced solid tumor such as melanoma, head and neck, liver or kidney cancer. CDR3s include the opening cysteine and the closing phenylalanine or tryptophan. The D gene is left open where the match is weak. Where a row states a size, it is once, few, many or the class of an expanded clone; other rows omit it.

TRBJ1-3 NA NA TRBV5-1 CASSLATASGNTIYF TGCGCCAGCAGCTTAGCGACAGCCTCTGGAAACACCATATATTTT
TRBJ1-6 TRBD1 once TRBV2 CASSPGQDSPLHF TGTGCCAGCAGTCCGGGACAGGACTCACCCCTCCACTTT
TRBJ2-1 NA NA TRBV5-4 CASTLLDRYNEQFF TGTGCCAGCACCCTACTAGACAGGTACAATGAGCAGTTCTTC
TRBJ1-2 TRBD1 NA TRBV6-6 CASTRQGPNYGYTF TGTGCCAGCACCAGACAGGGGCCAAACTATGGCTACACCTTC
TRBJ2-5 NA NA TRBV21-1 CASSKNKKGQGETQYF TGTGCCAGCAGCAAAAATAAAAAGGGACAGGGGGAGACCCAGTACTTC
TRBJ1-2 NA NA TRBV7-2 CASSLSKAYGYTF TGTGCCAGCAGCTTGAGCAAGGCCTATGGCTACACCTTC
TRBJ2-1 NA once TRBV20-1 CSGDGNEQFF TGCAGTGGGGACGGCAATGAGCAGTTCTTC
TRBJ1-6 TRBD1 NA TRBV5-6 CASSLQGRERSPLHF TGTGCCAGCAGCTTACAGGGGAGGGAGAGGTCACCCCTCCACTTT
TRBJ1-2 TRBD1 NA TRBV5-8 CASSFQGANGYTF TGTGCCAGCAGCTTCCAGGGGGCGAATGGCTACACCTTC
TRBJ2-7 NA NA TRBV11-2 CASSLVRGLSYEQYF TGTGCCAGCAGCTTAGTACGGGGACTCTCCTACGAGCAGTACTTC
TRBJ2-3 TRBD1 NA TRBV27 CASSLKGAGGDTQYF TGTGCCAGCAGTTTAAAGGGGGCAGGTGGAGATACGCAGTATTTT
TRBJ2-2 NA NA TRBV5-6 CASHTGLKNTGELFF TGTGCCAGCCATACGGGACTCAAGAACACCGGGGAGCTGTTTTTT
TRBJ2-1 NA NA TRBV7-6 CASSLEGARNEQFF TGTGCCAGCAGCTTGGAGGGAGCGAGGAATGAGCAGTTCTTC
TRBJ2-7 NA NA TRBV7-2 CASSLVEQGEQYF TGTGCCAGCAGCTTAGTAGAGCAAGGCGAGCAGTACTTC
TRBJ2-5 NA NA TRBV18 CASSPRLTDQETQYF TGTGCCAGCTCACCACGCCTGACCGACCAAGAGACCCAGTACTTC
TRBJ1-5 NA once TRBV7-2 CASSLAPGVGQPQHF TGTGCCAGCAGCTTAGCACCTGGGGTTGGTCAGCCCCAGCATTTT
TRBJ1-5 NA few TRBV2 CASSARGDQPQHF TGTGCCAGCAGTGCCCGGGGAGATCAGCCCCAGCATTTT
TRBJ1-5 NA NA TRBV19 CASSPRGHNQPQHF TGTGCCAGTTCCCCCCGGGGTCACAATCAGCCCCAGCATTTT
TRBJ1-1 NA NA TRBV5-1 CASSPRGGKARFEAFF TGCGCCAGCAGCCCGAGGGGGGGTAAAGCTAGGTTTGAAGCTTTCTTT
TRBJ1-2 TRBD1 NA TRBV5-1 CASGPLTGKDYGYTF TGCGCCAGCGGGCCCCTGACAGGGAAGGACTATGGCTACACCTTC
TRBJ1-1 NA NA TRBV5-1 CASSSSGAGNTEAFF TGCGCCAGCAGCTCATCCGGGGCAGGAAACACTGAAGCTTTCTTT
TRBJ1-1 NA NA TRBV7-2 CASSFGGRDTEAFF TGTGCCAGCAGCTTCGGGGGGCGCGATACTGAAGCTTTCTTT
TRBJ2-1 TRBD1 NA TRBV5-8 CASSLDRGQFF TGTGCCAGCAGCTTGGACAGGGGGCAGTTCTTC
TRBJ2-1 NA NA TRBV10-3 CAISEYSSYNEQFF TGTGCCATCAGTGAGTATAGCTCCTACAATGAGCAGTTCTTC
TRBJ2-6 NA NA TRBV7-2 CASSLRSAGANVLTF TGTGCCAGCAGCTTACGGTCGGCTGGGGCCAACGTCCTGACTTTC
TRBJ1-5 NA NA TRBV5-4 CASSWDRDQPQHF TGTGCCAGCAGTTGGGACCGAGATCAGCCCCAGCATTTT
TRBJ2-5 NA NA TRBV20-1 CSAGKETQYF TGCAGTGCAGGGAAAGAGACCCAGTACTTC
TRBJ2-4 NA NA TRBV5-4 CASSLRRGDIQYF TGTGCCAGCAGCTTACGGAGAGGAGACATTCAGTACTTC
TRBJ1-5 NA NA TRBV6-6 CASTRAPLGQPQHF TGTGCCAGCACCAGGGCCCCTCTAGGGCAGCCCCAGCATTTT
TRBJ2-1 TRBD2 NA TRBV9 CASSVSGGIDNEQFF TGTGCCAGCAGCGTTAGCGGGGGTATCGACAATGAGCAGTTCTTC
TRBJ2-1 NA NA TRBV4-1 CASSQNMVALNEQFF TGCGCCAGCAGCCAAAATATGGTAGCGTTAAATGAGCAGTTCTTC
TRBJ1-4 NA NA TRBV27 CASRLVATNEKLFF TGTGCCAGCAGACTAGTTGCAACTAATGAAAAACTGTTTTTT
TRBJ2-7 NA NA TRBV9 CASSAGGWDSAYEQYF TGTGCCAGCAGCGCAGGCGGGTGGGATAGTGCCTACGAGCAGTACTTC
TRBJ2-1 NA NA TRBV10-3 CAISESRGTSYNEQFF TGTGCCATCAGTGAGTCCCGGGGAACATCCTACAATGAGCAGTTCTTC
TRBJ2-2 TRBD1 NA TRBV7-3 CASSSTGGRSGELFF TGTGCCAGCAGCTCAACAGGGGGGAGGTCCGGGGAGCTGTTTTTT
TRBJ2-7 NA NA TRBV6-5 CASSFSWGEQYF TGTGCCAGCAGTTTTTCCTGGGGGGAGCAGTACTTC
TRBJ1-5 NA NA TRBV14 CASSQGPNQPQHF TGTGCCAGCAGCCAAGGACCTAATCAGCCCCAGCATTTT
TRBJ1-3 NA NA TRBV7-2 CASSASGGMDTIYF TGTGCCAGCAGCGCATCTGGGGGGATGGACACCATATATTTT
TRBJ2-4 NA NA TRBV6-6 CASSYGQHNIQYF TGTGCCAGCAGTTACGGGCAGCATAACATTCAGTACTTC
TRBJ2-2 NA NA TRBV4-2 CASSQETGTGELFF TGTGCCAGCAGCCAAGAGACAGGCACCGGGGAGCTGTTTTTT
TRBJ2-7 TRBD1 NA TRBV29-1 CSVATGTGGYEQYF TGCAGCGTAGCCACCGGGACAGGAGGCTACGAGCAGTACTTC
TRBJ2-1 NA NA TRBV11-2 CASSLRQYAYNEQFF TGTGCCAGCAGCCTAAGACAGTACGCCTACAATGAGCAGTTCTTC
TRBJ2-6 NA NA TRBV19 CASSFQGSGANVLTF TGTGCCAGTAGTTTCCAGGGCTCTGGGGCCAACGTCCTGACTTTC
TRBJ1-6 TRBD1 NA TRBV2 CASRVDRAGGSPLHF TGTGCCAGCAGGGTAGACAGGGCCGGCGGTTCACCCCTCCACTTT
TRBJ1-5 TRBD1 NA TRBV6-1 CASSEQDRDYQPQHF TGTGCCAGCAGTGAACAGGACAGGGACTATCAGCCCCAGCATTTT
TRBJ1-1 TRBD1 once TRBV7-9 CASSLAGTGERNTEAFF TGTGCCAGCAGCTTAGCCGGGACAGGTGAAAGGAACACTGAAGCTTTCTTT
TRBJ2-6 NA NA TRBV7-7 CASSPLRPGANVLTF TGTGCCAGCAGCCCTTTAAGGCCTGGGGCCAACGTCCTGACTTTC
TRBJ2-3 TRBD2 many TRBV7-2 CASSSGLVGMMDTQYF TGTGCCAGCAGCTCAGGACTAGTAGGGATGATGGATACGCAGTATTTT
TRBJ1-4 TRBD1 NA TRBV30 CAWSRSGGDNEKLFF TGTGCCTGGAGTCGATCAGGGGGCGATAATGAAAAACTGTTTTTT
TRBJ1-1 NA NA TRBV28 CASSFWGERSEAFF TGTGCCAGCAGTTTTTGGGGGGAGAGGTCTGAAGCTTTCTTT